This TCR beta chain was captured in a study of regulatory T cells in long-lasting Graves disease. This sample's time point: newly diagnosed GD, antithyroid drugs for less than 3 months. PBMCs provided the RNA from which the TCR library was made. Study results and limitations: Reduced TCR diversity was observed in persistent Graves' patients versus newly diagnosed patients.

This clonotype was recorded many times. Its antigen is not identified. Relying on iRepertoire HTBI primers and Arm-PCR of CDR3 regions, the team built TCR beta libraries. Via MiXCR, TCRdb re-called the multiplex PCR reads, giving one row per CDR3 protein. Counted here are more than 400,000 distinct CDR3 sequences, 15% to 20% occurring once; the ten biggest clones make up 12%. CDR3 length equals 14 residues. CDR1 and CDR2 (germline): SNHLY, FYNNEI. V lost 6 bases to trimming and J lost 5 bases, with 14 bases between them. The sample was also reused in another study, on T cells in Graves' hyperthyroidism and ophthalmopathy. From that paper: Primed by the HTBI set, a first-round RT-PCR was run on the TCR CDR3.

Sequenced material: peripheral blood mononuclear cells (PBMCs), taken at new diagnosis, from a patient treated with antithyroid drugs. The V and J genes are TRBV2 and TRBJ1-5; D remains ambiguous. The sequence was obtained from a middle-aged man with Graves disease. CDR3 sequence reads: CASRSGQSYQPQHF. In DNA form, the CDR3 reads TGTGCCAGCAGAAGCGGGCAGTCATATCAGCCCCAGCATTTT.